The 10 T cell receptor beta chains below come from one sample, sequenced in a study of HIV-infected patients and healthy controls. Around 500 ng RNA was reverse transcribed with alpha and beta constant-region primers. Alpha and beta chain libraries were made separately by chain-specific third strand synthesis with multiplexing indices. TCRdb passed the 5' RACE reads through MiXCR, listing each CDR3 protein once. The table lists about 5,000 distinct CDR3 sequences, 20% to 25% of them singletons. Antiretroviral therapy had run roughly three months, about 14 weeks, before follow-up blood collection. Whole blood was used without fractionation, so all unsorted peripheral T cells were included. Sequenced material: blood, taken during antiretroviral therapy. These receptors were obtained from an adult with HIV infection.

Sample share makes this clonotype medium-sized. The chain couples TRBV19 to TRBJ2-1; possibly TRBD2 for D (5 bases). V was shortened by 1 base and J by 4 bases, with 11 bases between the two germline ends. Germline V CDR1 and CDR2: LNHDA, SQIVND (reference sequence). The CDR3 sequence is 15 residues long. In DNA form, the CDR3 reads TGTGCCAGTAGTATAGTACTAGGTCCGTACAATGAGCAGTTCTTC. As protein: CASSIVLGPYNEQFF.

By frequency in the sample, this clonotype is medium-sized. The rearrangement links TRBV6-2 or TRBV6-3 to TRBJ1-5; tentatively, D is TRBD1 (5 bases). The germline gives CDR1 MNHEY, CDR2 SVGEGT. The CDR3 totals 17 residues. Trimming took 2 bases from V and 7 from J, leaving 21 bases between them. CDR3: CASSYPLPGGREQPQHF. The DNA for the CDR3 is TGTGCCAGCAGTTACCCCCTCCCCGGGGGTAGGGAACAGCCCCAGCATTTT.

The rearrangement links TRBV6-2 or TRBV6-3 to TRBJ2-7; D not resolved. The length of the CDR3 is 14 residues. Germline CDR1 and CDR2: MNHEY and SVGEGT. Trimming stripped 4 bases from V and 0 bases from J, with 10 bases between. The CDR3, as DNA: TGTGCCAGCAGTTCGTCTGGTCTCTCCTACGAGCAGTACTTC. Protein: CASSSSGLSYEQYF.

In the case of this clonotype: This may arise from a read error, as a much more abundant clone is one base away. The V and J genes are TRBV20-1 and TRBJ2-5; D gene unclear. Germline V gene sequence: CDR1 DFQATT, CDR2 SNEGSKA (reference sequence). The CDR3 consists of 16 residues. V lost 6 bases, J lost 5 bases, and 25 bases lay in between. CDR3 protein: CSAPRLSGPTRETQYF. The CDR3 DNA follows: TGCAGTGCCCCAAGGCTATCGGGTCCTACGCGGGAGACCCAGTACTTC.

By share of the sample, this clonotype is large. J is TRBJ2-1 and V is TRBV4-1, with D unclear. The CDR3 contains 13 residues. V lost 0 bases, J lost 10 bases, and 10 bases lay in between. Per germline, CDR1 MGHRA and CDR2 YSYEKL. The CDR3 bases are TGCGCCAGCAGCCAAGATTTAGGGCCAGAGCAGTTCTTC. Its protein product is CASSQDLGPEQFF.

The chain combines TRBV5-1 with TRBJ1-1; perhaps TRBD1 as D (5 bases). Germline CDR1 reads SGHRS; CDR2 reads YFSETQ. This CDR3 is built from 15 residues. The V and J ends lost 7 bases and 0 bases respectively, with 16 bases between them. CDR3 residues: CASGNGDRMNTEAFF. As DNA, the CDR3 is TGCGCCAGCGGCAATGGGGACCGCATGAACACTGAAGCTTTCTTT.

A few counts support this clonotype. This chain links TRBV12-3 or TRBV12-4 with TRBJ2-2; D call uncertain. The V and J ends lost 5 bases and 3 bases respectively, with 7 bases between them. The CDR3 is 13 amino acids. The CDR3 DNA reads as TGTGCCAGCAGTGCAACCTACACCGGGGAGCTGTTTTTT. This codes for CASSATYTGELFF.

In the case of this clonotype: A junction boundary mismatches the germline segment, possibly from a read error. The chain couples TRBV9 to TRBJ2-1; D is perhaps TRBD2 (6 bases). Germline V CDR1 and CDR2: SGDLS, YYNGEE. The CDR3 runs to 17 residues. The CDR3 sequence is CAISVVPQLATYNEQFF. The CDR3 nucleotides are TGTGCCATCAGCGTAGTACCCCAACTAGCAACCTACAATGAGCAGTTCTTC. Drawing the rest from reference TRBV9 and TRBJ2-1, the complete variable domain is DSGVTQTPKHLITATGQRVTLRCSPRSGDLSVYWYQQSLDQGLQFLIQYYNGEERAKGNILERFSAQQFPDLHSELNLSSLELGDSALYFCAISVVPQLATYNEQFFGPGTRLTVL.

This clonotype is judged medium-sized. V is TRBV7-9 and J is TRBJ2-3; TRBD2 matches 11 bases. Germline assignment: CDR1 SEHNR and CDR2 FQNEAQ (reference sequence). The trim removed 4 bases at V and 2 bases at J, leaving 8 bases unmatched. The CDR3 spans 17 residues. The CDR3 nucleotides are TGTGCCAGCAGCTCAAAACGACTAGCGGGGACCACAGATACGCAGTATTTT. The encoded protein is CASSSKRLAGTTDTQYF.

By share of the sample, this clonotype is medium-sized (0.01 to 0.1%). The chain couples TRBV29-1 to TRBJ1-4; no reliable D call. The CDR3 runs to 12 residues. CDR1 is SQVTM, CDR2 ANQGSEA, per germline. The V gene lost 6 bases and the J gene lost 4 bases, with 9 bases spanning the gap. For the CDR3, the DNA is TGCAGCGTGGAAACGGGTAATGAAAAACTGTTTTTT. Its translation: CSVETGNEKLFF.